This T cell receptor beta chain is drawn from a study of T cells in Graves' hyperthyroidism and ophthalmopathy. Study-wide results and caveats: Blood also held most thyroid clonotypes expanded beyond 0.001.

This clonotype turned up a few times. Its target is unknown. V lost 5 bases to trimming and J lost 4 bases, with 10 bases between them. This CDR3 region has 12 residues. From germline, CDR1 is DFQATT and CDR2 SNEGSKA (reference sequence). Patients showing uncontrolled infection, other autoimmune disease, pregnancy or lactation were ineligible. For the diagnoses, clinical symptoms, serum thyroxine and TRAb, thyroid ultrasound and orbital computed tomography were used. Researchers took RNA transcripts and amplified the TCR beta CDR3 regions from them. First-round RT-PCR of the TCR CDR3 relied on the HTBI primer set. TCRdb passed the multiplex PCR reads through MiXCR, listing each CDR3 protein once. Of a few hundred thousand distinct CDR3 sequences in the sample, roughly 15% are singletons; the top ten hold approximately 12%.

This sequence was found in a middle-aged woman with Graves' hyperthyroidism that later progressed to Graves' ophthalmopathy. The sample taken for sequencing was blood. V gene TRBV20-1 combines with J gene TRBJ2-3; D might be TRBD1 (6 bases). CDR3 coding DNA: TGCAGTGCTGAGGGGGTGGCAGATACGCAGTATTTT. Its protein is CSAEGVADTQYF.